The rows below give T cell receptor beta chains drawn from one sample of a study of cytomegalovirus exposure and HLA in healthy donors. Assay used: immunoSEQ multiplex PCR; TCRdb lists only in-frame clones, some missing. The sample yields roughly 150,000 clones, 76% seen once. The sample taken for sequencing was PBMCs. Receptors were obtained from a male donor in good health and CMV-seronegative. Both conserved end residues are part of each CDR3. D genes are given only for firm matches. The size entry is marked missing in some rows and otherwise reads once, few, many or a size class.

len,v_gene,d_gene,j_gene,abundance,CDR3aa,CDR3nt
15,TRBV19,.,TRBJ1-3,few,CASSISRVTGNTIYF,TGTGCCAGTAGTATCTCCAGGGTAACTGGAAACACCATATATTTT
19,TRBV7-6,TRBD1,TRBJ1-3,.,CASSLVGLGQANSGNTIYF,TGTGCCAGCAGCTTAGTAGGTTTGGGACAGGCCAACTCTGGAAACACCATATATTTT
15,TRBV28,TRBD1,TRBJ1-1,.,CASSMNRGRDTEAFF,TGTGCCAGCAGTATGAACAGGGGGCGTGACACTGAAGCTTTCTTT
15,TRBV9,TRBD1,TRBJ2-7,.,CASSVGGTASYEQYF,TGTGCCAGCAGCGTAGGAGGGACAGCCTCCTACGAGCAGTACTTC
15,TRBV18,.,TRBJ2-7,.,CASSPPGVPAYEQYF,TGTGCCAGCTCACCACCGGGAGTCCCTGCCTACGAGCAGTACTTC
18,TRBV5-1,.,TRBJ2-1,.,CASSYGLDGESFYTEQFF,TGCGCCAGCAGCTACGGACTGGACGGGGAGTCCTTTTACACTGAGCAGTTCTTC
20,TRBV9,TRBD2,TRBJ2-5,.,CASSVGPLSGRAWGRETQYF,TGTGCCAGCAGCGTAGGCCCCTTGAGCGGGAGGGCCTGGGGAAGGGAGACCCAGTACTTC
15,TRBV15,.,TRBJ1-4,.,CATSRGTVLNEKLFF,TGTGCCACCAGCAGAGGCACAGTGCTTAATGAAAAACTGTTTTTT
17,TRBV18,.,TRBJ1-1,.,CASSPDIPGLRNTEAFF,TGTGCCAGCTCACCTGATATCCCGGGACTTAGGAACACTGAAGCTTTCTTT
18,TRBV25-1,.,TRBJ1-5,once,CASSESRTGVGINQPQHF,TGTGCCAGCAGTGAATCCCGGACTGGGGTTGGTATCAATCAGCCCCAGCATTTT
14,TRBV28,.,TRBJ2-6,.,CASRANSGANVLTF,TGTGCCAGCAGAGCAAACTCTGGGGCCAACGTCCTGACTTTC
13,TRBV21-1,.,TRBJ2-5,.,CASRGLAEETQYF,TGTGCCAGCAGAGGGCTAGCCGAGGAGACCCAGTACTTC
19,TRBV5-1,TRBD1,TRBJ2-7,once,CASSKLWDPSGTGRPEQYF,TGCGCCAGCAGCAAATTGTGGGATCCCTCCGGGACAGGGAGGCCCGAGCAGTACTTC
14,TRBV6-1,.,TRBJ2-7,once,CASRAGTLTYEQYF,TGTGCCAGCAGAGCCGGGACATTGACCTACGAGCAGTACTTC
19,TRBV19,TRBD2,TRBJ2-1,.,CASSITLARSAGDYNEQFF,TGTGCCAGTAGTATAACCTTGGCTAGGTCCGCGGGAGACTACAATGAGCAGTTCTTC
16,TRBV11-2,.,TRBJ1-4,.,CASSRALGLGLGRLFF,TGTGCCAGCAGTCGAGCCCTCGGACTGGGCCTAGGGAGACTGTTTTTT
17,TRBV7-9,TRBD2,TRBJ2-5,.,CASSLVGKSGGQETQYF,TGTGCCAGCAGCTTAGTGGGGAAGAGCGGGGGACAAGAGACCCAGTACTTC
12,TRBV2,.,TRBJ1-6,once,CASRTGDSPLHF,TGTGCCAGCAGGACAGGAGATTCACCCCTCCACTTT
15,TRBV21-1,.,TRBJ2-2,.,CASSAPPPGTGELFF,TGTGCCAGCAGCGCACCCCCCCCGGGAACCGGGGAGCTGTTTTTT
12,TRBV18,.,TRBJ2-7,.,CASGAVLDEQYF,TGTGCCAGCGGCGCGGTTTTGGACGAGCAGTACTTC
12,TRBV29-1,TRBD1,TRBJ1-4,once,CSVLQGGEKLFF,TGCAGCGTTCTACAGGGGGGCGAAAAACTGTTTTTT
14,TRBV15,.,TRBJ2-7,.,CATSPRFGGYEQYF,TGTGCCACCAGCCCGAGGTTCGGAGGTTACGAGCAGTACTTC
16,TRBV4-1,.,TRBJ2-1,.,CASSQEAGVSYNEQFF,TGCGCCAGCAGCCAAGAAGCAGGGGTCTCCTACAATGAGCAGTTCTTC
15,TRBV19,.,TRBJ2-2,.,CASSIDGINTGELFF,TGTGCCAGTAGTATAGACGGGATAAACACCGGGGAGCTGTTTTTT
17,TRBV28,TRBD1,TRBJ1-5,.,CASSLGGGQGVNQPQHF,TGTGCCAGCAGTTTAGGTGGGGGACAGGGGGTCAATCAGCCCCAGCATTTT
15,TRBV2,.,TRBJ2-3,.,CASSNQGLGTDTQYF,TGTGCCAGCAGTAACCAGGGTCTTGGTACAGATACGCAGTATTTT
15,TRBV5-1,TRBD1,TRBJ2-5,once,CASSLETGGRKTQYF,TGCGCCAGCAGCTTGGAAACAGGGGGCAGGAAGACCCAGTACTTC
13,TRBV2,.,TRBJ2-3,.,CASSDRSTDTQYF,TGTGCCAGCAGTGACCGTAGCACAGATACGCAGTATTTT
16,TRBV14,TRBD1,TRBJ2-1,.,CASSGRTGVIYNEQFF,TGTGCCAGCAGCGGACGGACAGGAGTTATCTACAATGAGCAGTTCTTC
15,TRBV6-5,TRBD2,TRBJ2-3,.,CASRGLAGSTDTQYF,TGTGCCAGCAGGGGACTAGCGGGAAGCACAGATACGCAGTATTTT
16,TRBV4-1,.,TRBJ2-7,.,CASSQDVIAEGGEQYF,TGCGCCAGCAGCCAAGATGTAATAGCGGAAGGGGGCGAGCAGTACTTC
15,TRBV27,TRBD1,TRBJ1-6,few,CASATAGTGVSPLHF,TGTGCCAGCGCCACAGCAGGGACAGGGGTGTCACCCCTCCACTTT
12,TRBV6-6,.,TRBJ2-1,.,CASSSVRNEQFF,TGTGCCAGCAGTTCAGTCCGCAATGAGCAGTTCTTC
14,TRBV27,TRBD1,TRBJ1-6,.,CASSQDREDSPLHF,TGTGCCAGCAGTCAGGACAGGGAAGATTCACCCCTCCACTTT
14,TRBV5-4,TRBD2,TRBJ2-5,.,CASSFAGDGKTQYF,TGTGCCAGCAGCTTTGCGGGGGATGGGAAGACCCAGTACTTC
16,TRBV18,TRBD2,TRBJ2-3,.,CASSATSDPSTDTQYF,TGTGCCAGCTCAGCAACTAGCGACCCTAGCACAGATACGCAGTATTTT
14,TRBV10-3,TRBD1,TRBJ1-5,.,CAISQDRVRQPQHF,TGTGCCATCAGCCAAGACAGGGTACGGCAGCCCCAGCATTTT
15,TRBV2,TRBD2,TRBJ2-3,.,CASSETSGVPDTQYF,TGTGCCAGCAGTGAAACTAGCGGGGTCCCAGATACGCAGTATTTT
13,TRBV5-1,TRBD1,TRBJ1-1,.,CASSRDRDPQAFF,TGCGCCAGCAGCCGCGACAGGGATCCCCAAGCTTTCTTT
15,TRBV11-3,TRBD2,TRBJ2-1,.,CASSLGREGQDEQFF,TGTGCCAGCAGCTTAGGACGGGAGGGCCAGGATGAGCAGTTCTTC
13,TRBV6-5,.,TRBJ2-7,.,CASRQEAAYEQYF,TGTGCCAGCAGGCAGGAGGCGGCTTACGAGCAGTACTTC
14,TRBV5-4,TRBD2,TRBJ2-1,.,CASTRGGIAGEQFF,TGTGCCAGCACAAGGGGGGGGATAGCGGGAGAGCAGTTCTTC
13,TRBV5-1,TRBD1,TRBJ1-4,.,CASSSTGLEKLFF,TGCGCCAGCAGCTCGACAGGGTTAGAAAAACTGTTTTTT
13,TRBV28,TRBD2,TRBJ2-5,once,CASRASGSGTQYF,TGTGCCAGCAGGGCTAGCGGGAGCGGGACCCAGTACTTC
13,TRBV6-5,TRBD1,TRBJ1-1,.,CASSFDRGTEAFF,TGTGCCAGCAGTTTCGACAGGGGAACTGAAGCTTTCTTT
16,TRBV5-8,.,TRBJ2-3,once,CANSFGGLVVTDTQYF,TGTGCCAACAGCTTCGGGGGGCTAGTCGTGACAGATACGCAGTATTTT
14,TRBV6-1,.,TRBJ2-7,few,CASARREGNYEQYF,TGTGCCAGCGCCCGGAGGGAAGGGAACTACGAGCAGTACTTC